The clone carrying this T cell receptor (beta chain) was seen a handful of times. Other DNA sequences from this sample encode an identical CDR3 as well. The germline V gene has CDR1 SGHTA and CDR2 FQGNSA. Unmatched junction bases numbered 1, after V lost 1 base and J lost 2 bases. The CDR3 length is 14 residues. As handled by the study authors: Amplification of reference gene primers provided the estimated nucleated cell counts. Using immunoSEQ multiplex PCR, the repertoire was profiled, and TCRdb retains in-frame clones only, with some absent. V and J calls plus clone size are reproduced from that table; the DNA served to infer D and trimming. The sample lists 160,000 or so clones; about 88% were seen once. The data are from a study of blood T cell repertoires in COVID-19. In the study overall: The United States, Italy and Spain provided the acute and convalescent COVID-19 samples. PBMCs, B-cell-depleted T cells, or T cells provided the cDNA or gDNA that made up the material.

The chain carries TRBV7-2 and TRBJ2-5, with TRBD2 matching over 7 bases. Sequenced input: peripheral blood. The TCR comes from a woman aged 45-60 years with COVID-19, enrolled during active disease. The CDR3 sequence is CASSLGGGQETQYF. CDR3 DNA: TGTGCCAGCAGCTTAGGGGGGGGTCAAGAGACCCAGTACTTC.